What follows is one TCR beta chain and its context. What it recognizes is unknown. The data were obtained in a study of T cells in tuberculosis. Study information: The T cells targeted glucose monomycolate, a mycobacterial lipid, via CD1B.

Sequencing was performed with immunoSEQ multiplex PCR; in TCRdb, only in-frame clones are kept and a portion is missing. The sample has about 31,000 clones; approximately 96% are singletons. Each donor contributed 90,000 to 100,000 T cells on average, unsorted. There are 14 residues in the CDR3. V lost 1 base, J lost 0 bases, and 7 bases lay in between. Germline V gene data show CDR1 as LNHNV and CDR2 as YYDKDF (reference sequence). Study observations and caveats: Smaller distances to GMM-specific TCRs suggested their expansion in active tuberculosis. Active tuberculosis cases were adults; controls were adolescents.

Material for sequencing was PBMCs. This receptor was taken from a donor aged 10-29 years with latent tuberculosis or without tuberculosis infection. The chain combines TRBV15 with TRBJ2-7, with D uncertain. This CDR3 reads CATSRGLSSYEQYF. The CDR3 bases are TGTGCCACCAGCAGAGGCCTATCCTCCTACGAGCAGTACTTC.